The clone carrying this TCR beta chain was counted once. Per the original data handling: Nucleated cell number was recorded as an estimate derived from reference gene primer amplification. The method was immunoSEQ multiplex PCR; TCRdb's version includes in-frame clones alone and lacks a portion of them. The DNA gave D and trimming, while V, J and clone size come from that table. The repertoire consists of 95,000 to 150,000 clones, with about 86% occurring once and the leading ten covering 0.88%. This entry comes from a study of blood T cell repertoires in COVID-19. About the study: Sites in the United States, Italy and Spain provided acute and convalescent COVID-19 samples. PBMCs, B-cell-depleted T cells, or T cells were the source of the cDNA or gDNA that made up the material.

This CDR3 contains 17 residues. Germline assignment: CDR1 MDHEN and CDR2 SYDVKM. Germline trimming cut 3 bases from V and 4 bases from J; bases unmatched to any gene: 11. The V and J genes are TRBV28 and TRBJ2-1; 8 bases are shared with TRBD2. The sample consisted of peripheral blood. The TCR sequence derives from a woman aged 45-65 years with active or convalescent COVID-19. CDR3 residues: CASSLKRELRKYNEQFF. As DNA, the CDR3 is TGTGCCAGCAGTTTGAAGCGGGAGCTACGGAAATACAATGAGCAGTTCTTC.